Listed below are T cell receptor beta chains from one sample, sequenced in a study of T cell repertoires in cytomegalovirus infection. No antigen has been assigned to these receptors. TCRdb ran MiXCR on the reads and lists one entry per CDR3 protein. Of hundreds of thousands of distinct CDR3 sequences listed, roughly 31% were seen once; the top ten hold 11% to 15%. The sample in question was cultured CD8+ T cells from PBMCs, obtained from culture after CMV antigen stimulation. Receptors originate from a human donor in good health (CMV status not recorded). Some clones in this sample may be carry-over from other donors' samples. CDR3s include the opening cysteine and the closing phenylalanine or tryptophan. The D gene is left open where the match is weak. Not every row has a clone size; where given, it reads once, few, many or a size class.

size: NA; J: TRBJ1-2; D: NA; V: TRBV27; CDR3: CAILPRGGAIGGYTF; DNA: TGTGCCATCCTCCCGCGGGGGGGGGCGATCGGTGGCTACACCTTC
size: many; J: TRBJ2-2; D: NA; V: TRBV7-2; CDR3: CASPRISDTGELFF; DNA: TGTGCCAGTCCGCGGATATCGGACACCGGGGAGCTGTTTTTT
size: once; J: TRBJ2-1; D: TRBD2; V: TRBV15; CDR3: CATSRVPPAGGHVYEQFF; DNA: TGTGCCACCAGCAGAGTACCCCCGGCGGGGGGCCATGTTTATGAGCAGTTCTTC
size: many; J: TRBJ2-2; D: NA; V: TRBV7-8; CDR3: CASSLGTRGNTGELFF; DNA: TGTGCCAGCAGCTTGGGCACGCGGGGTAACACCGGGGAGCTGTTTTTT
size: NA; J: TRBJ1-5; D: NA; V: TRBV28; CDR3: CASSLRGPRQFSNQPQHF; DNA: TGTGCCAGCAGTTTGCGGGGTCCGAGGCAGTTCAGCAATCAGCCCCAGCATTTT
size: many; J: TRBJ1-2; D: TRBD1; V: TRBV7-8; CDR3: CASSLASGGERTYGYTF; DNA: TGTGCCAGCAGCTTAGCGTCAGGGGGCGAACGAACTTATGGCTACACCTTC
size: NA; J: TRBJ2-5; D: NA; V: TRBV15; CDR3: CATSRDLGARETQYF; DNA: TGTGCCACCAGCAGAGATCTTGGGGCCCGAGAGACCCAGTACTTC
size: NA; J: TRBJ1-2; D: NA; V: TRBV7-2; CDR3: CASSFLNLFGYTF; DNA: TGTGCCAGCAGCTTTCTAAATCTTTTCGGCTACACCTTC
size: NA; J: TRBJ1-1; D: TRBD1; V: TRBV12-3/TRBV12-4; CDR3: CASSPSRGQGETEAFF; DNA: TGTGCCAGCAGTCCGTCCCGAGGACAGGGGGAGACTGAAGCTTTCTTT
size: NA; J: TRBJ2-1; D: TRBD2; V: TRBV5-6; CDR3: CASTSTSGGPFLLNEQFF; DNA: TGTGCCAGCACCTCGACTAGCGGGGGGCCGTTCCTCTTGAATGAGCAGTTCTTC
size: NA; J: TRBJ2-1; D: TRBD1; V: TRBV6-2/TRBV6-3; CDR3: CASSLLRQGTHEQFF; DNA: TGTGCCAGCAGTCTCCTCCGACAGGGGACCCATGAGCAGTTCTTC
size: few; J: TRBJ2-7; D: NA; V: TRBV6-1; CDR3: CASSRGTVPYEQYF; DNA: TGTGCCAGCAGTCGCGGGACAGTGCCCTACGAGCAGTACTTC
size: few; J: TRBJ1-2; D: NA; V: TRBV29-1; CDR3: CSVEQVPSF; DNA: TGCAGCGTTGAACAGGTTCCCTCCTTC
size: NA; J: TRBJ1-1; D: NA; V: TRBV27; CDR3: CASSMRMGGTEAFF; DNA: TGTGCCAGCAGTATGAGAATGGGGGGCACTGAAGCTTTCTTT
size: few; J: TRBJ2-5; D: TRBD2; V: TRBV10-3; CDR3: CAISDELAGAHTTQYF; DNA: TGTGCCATCAGTGACGAGCTAGCGGGGGCCCACACGACCCAGTACTTC
size: NA; J: TRBJ2-1; D: TRBD2; V: TRBV6-5; CDR3: CASSYSRAGGQHEQFF; DNA: TGTGCCAGCAGTTACTCGAGAGCGGGGGGGCAGCATGAGCAGTTCTTC
size: NA; J: TRBJ2-2; D: TRBD1; V: TRBV24-1; CDR3: CATSVTGPDTGELFF; DNA: TGTGCCACCAGTGTGACAGGGCCTGACACCGGGGAGCTGTTTTTT
size: NA; J: TRBJ2-7; D: TRBD1; V: TRBV13; CDR3: CASSLVDRGGRYEQYF; DNA: TGTGCCAGCAGCCTGGTTGACAGGGGAGGAAGGTACGAGCAGTACTTC
size: NA; J: TRBJ2-7; D: TRBD1; V: TRBV5-6; CDR3: CASSSTGRNEQYF; DNA: TGTGCCAGCAGCTCGACAGGGAGAAACGAGCAGTACTTC
size: NA; J: TRBJ1-1; D: NA; V: TRBV6-1; CDR3: CASSRIPNTEAFF; DNA: TGTGCCAGCAGCCGAATACCGAACACTGAAGCTTTCTTT
size: NA; J: TRBJ1-2; D: TRBD1; V: TRBV27; CDR3: CASRGQGAFGYTF; DNA: TGTGCCAGCAGGGGACAGGGGGCCTTTGGCTACACCTTC
size: many; J: TRBJ2-1; D: NA; V: TRBV7-2; CDR3: CASSLGGLHSYNEQFF; DNA: TGTGCCAGCAGCTTAGGTGGCCTCCACTCCTACAATGAGCAGTTCTTC
size: NA; J: TRBJ1-1; D: NA; V: TRBV13; CDR3: CASSSNRVTEAFF; DNA: TGTGCCAGCAGCTCGAATAGGGTTACTGAAGCTTTCTTT
size: many; J: TRBJ2-2; D: TRBD2; V: TRBV7-8; CDR3: CASSFWGLAGLNTGELFF; DNA: TGTGCCAGCAGCTTTTGGGGACTAGCGGGGTTAAACACCGGGGAGCTGTTTTTT
size: few; J: TRBJ1-4; D: NA; V: TRBV12-5; CDR3: CASGLWWGGTRGTNEKLFF; DNA: TGTGCTAGTGGCCTTTGGTGGGGGGGAACGAGAGGGACTAATGAAAAACTGTTTTTT
size: NA; J: TRBJ1-5; D: NA; V: TRBV27; CDR3: CASSFGGNNQPQHF; DNA: TGTGCCAGCAGTTTCGGAGGGAATAATCAGCCCCAGCATTTT
size: many; J: TRBJ2-3; D: NA; V: TRBV7-8; CDR3: CASSLVSGPDTQYF; DNA: TGTGCCAGCAGCTTAGTGTCAGGGCCGGATACGCAGTATTTT
size: few; J: TRBJ2-5; D: TRBD2; V: TRBV28; CDR3: CASSLWSAGGPEKETQYF; DNA: TGTGCCAGCAGTTTATGGTCGGCGGGGGGGCCTGAGAAAGAGACCCAGTACTTC
size: NA; J: TRBJ2-1; D: NA; V: TRBV27; CDR3: CASAEYNEQFF; DNA: TGTGCCAGCGCCGAATACAATGAGCAGTTCTTC
size: NA; J: TRBJ1-1; D: NA; V: TRBV5-5; CDR3: CASSTFGEGYTEAFF; DNA: TGTGCCAGCAGTACTTTCGGGGAGGGGTACACTGAAGCTTTCTTT
size: NA; J: TRBJ1-2; D: NA; V: TRBV2; CDR3: CASMVKDGGYTF; DNA: TGTGCCAGCATGGTAAAGGATGGAGGCTACACCTTC
size: NA; J: TRBJ1-1; D: NA; V: TRBV7-9; CDR3: CASSFEVGTEAFF; DNA: TGTGCCAGCAGCTTCGAAGTGGGCACTGAAGCTTTCTTT
size: NA; J: TRBJ2-2; D: NA; V: TRBV27; CDR3: CASSFWGRELFSGDLFF; DNA: TGTGCCAGCAGTTTCTGGGGCAGGGAGCTTTTTTCCGGGGATCTGTTTTTT
size: many; J: TRBJ1-2; D: TRBD1; V: TRBV7-2; CDR3: CASSLTPGRGVGYTF; DNA: TGTGCCAGCAGCTTAACCCCTGGCAGGGGGGTTGGCTACACCTTC
size: few; J: TRBJ2-1; D: TRBD2; V: TRBV12-3/TRBV12-4; CDR3: CASSSTSGGNEQFF; DNA: TGTGCCAGCAGCTCGACTAGCGGGGGGAATGAGCAGTTCTTC
size: NA; J: TRBJ1-1; D: NA; V: TRBV2; CDR3: CGARGQSTEAFF; DNA: TGTGGGGCTCGGGGGCAGAGCACTGAAGCTTTCTTT
size: NA; J: TRBJ1-5; D: TRBD1; V: TRBV5-5; CDR3: CASSYATGGKENQPQHF; DNA: TGTGCCAGCAGCTACGCGACAGGGGGCAAGGAAAATCAGCCCCAGCATTTT
size: few; J: TRBJ2-2; D: TRBD2; V: TRBV2; CDR3: CASSENLAGTDTGELFF; DNA: TGTGCCAGCAGTGAAAACCTAGCGGGGACTGACACCGGGGAGCTGTTTTTT
size: NA; J: TRBJ2-3; D: TRBD2; V: TRBV10-3; CDR3: CAIRGSGGAGDTQYF; DNA: TGTGCCATCAGGGGCAGCGGGGGGGCCGGAGATACGCAGTATTTT
size: NA; J: TRBJ2-3; D: NA; V: TRBV11-1; CDR3: CASSTTLDTQYF; DNA: TGTGCCAGCAGCACGACGCTGGATACGCAGTATTTT
size: NA; J: TRBJ2-3; D: NA; V: TRBV4-1; CDR3: CASSQPAGGVLIADTQYF; DNA: TGCGCCAGCAGCCAACCAGCAGGCGGGGTGTTGATCGCCGATACGCAGTATTTT
size: NA; J: TRBJ2-1; D: NA; V: TRBV4-1; CDR3: CASSQEGSRGEQFF; DNA: TGCGCCAGCAGCCAAGAGGGTAGCAGGGGTGAGCAGTTCTTC
size: few; J: TRBJ2-3; D: NA; V: TRBV5-6; CDR3: CASIGTIQGPGDTQYF; DNA: TGTGCCAGCATCGGGACCATTCAAGGCCCGGGAGATACGCAGTATTTT
size: many; J: TRBJ1-5; D: TRBD1; V: TRBV7-2; CDR3: CASSFNRGNQPQHF; DNA: TGTGCCAGCAGCTTTAACAGGGGGAATCAGCCCCAGCATTTT
size: few; J: TRBJ2-1; D: NA; V: TRBV20-1; CDR3: CSVAQGIFLYNEQFF; DNA: TGCAGCGTGGCACAAGGGATTTTTTTGTACAATGAGCAGTTCTTC
size: few; J: TRBJ1-1; D: NA; V: TRBV4-3; CDR3: CASSQDKGNTEAFF; DNA: TGCGCCAGCAGCCAAGATAAGGGTAACACTGAAGCTTTCTTT
size: NA; J: TRBJ2-7; D: NA; V: TRBV10-3; CDR3: CAISDRDEGEAYEQYF; DNA: TGTGCCATCAGTGATAGGGACGAGGGGGAAGCCTACGAGCAGTACTTC